This TCR beta chain came from a study of tumor and adjacent non-tumor tissue in lung cancer. Whole-study results and caveats: Tumor tissue had significantly higher TCR diversity than normal lung.

The germline gives CDR1 DFQATT, CDR2 SNEGSKA (reference sequence). The CDR3 is 12 amino acids. The template was RNA from unsorted bulk tissue. On this clonotype: Antigen specificity is unknown. The junction and the germline gene differ at one end; a read error may be behind it.

A modified ARM-PCR protocol with three rounds of nested PCR amplified TCRbeta. MiXCR was run by TCRdb on the multiplex PCR reads, yielding one entry per CDR3 protein. The sample consists of 100,000 to 150,000 distinct CDR3 sequences, around three fifths of them appearing once. The gene calls are TRBV20-1 and TRBJ1-2; the D is unclear. Sequencing input: lung tumor tissue. This receptor was obtained from a man aged 25-45 years with non-small cell lung cancer. The CDR3 is CSAKMTGYGYTF. In DNA form, the CDR3 reads TGCAGTGCCAAGATGACCGGCTATGGTTACACCTTC.